This TCR beta chain was captured by sequencing in a study of T cell responses to AZD1222 COVID-19 vaccine. The study's findings and limits: A reported finding is that nearly half of spike-specific TCRs target unmutated variant regions.

V was cut by 2 bases and J by 7 bases, with 9 bases left in between. The germline V gene encodes CDR1 MNHEY and CDR2 SVGAGI. The CDR3 is 13 residues long. Measured with immunoSEQ multiplex PCR; TCRdb has only the in-frame clones, and not every one. The table includes some 130,000 clones, about nine tenths detected once. Regarding this clone: Its antigen is currently unknown. Other DNA sequences in the same sample also yield this CDR3.

This chain joins TRBV6-5 and TRBJ1-5; no firm D call. The sequence was obtained from an adult in good health. This specimen was peripheral blood, taken on day 0 of AZD1222 vaccination. CDR3 amino acids: CASSYDRTQPQHF. The CDR3 nucleotides read TGTGCCAGCAGTTACGATAGGACGCAGCCCCAGCATTTT.